This T cell receptor beta chain is from a study of blood T cell repertoires in COVID-19. Study summary: Donors in the United States, Italy and Spain gave samples during acute or convalescent COVID-19. PBMCs, B-cell-depleted T cells, or T cells provided the cDNA or gDNA that made up the material.

Enrollment of patients from Seattle took place during active infection, with longitudinal follow-up. Original processing methods: The assay estimated nucleated cells by amplifying reference gene primers. The data were produced by immunoSEQ multiplex PCR, yet TCRdb's version contains in-frame clones alone and is incomplete. The V and J calls and clone size are taken from that table; D and trimming were inferred from the DNA. The profile covers about 52,000 clones, with about four fifths appearing a single time and about 27% taken by the ten largest. The length of the CDR3 is 12 residues. Germline-derived CDR1 and CDR2 are SGHNT and YYREEE (reference sequence). Trimming pared 4 bases from V and 4 bases from J, leaving 5 bases between.

The receptor was derived from an elderly woman with COVID-19, enrolled during active disease. The sequencing input was peripheral blood. J is TRBJ2-2 and V is TRBV5-4; no clear D gene. As DNA, the CDR3 is TGTGCCAGCAGCCCACTCACCGGGGAGCTGTTTTTT. Protein sequence: CASSPLTGELFF.